This T cell receptor beta chain appears in the sequencing data of a study of a mutant IDH1 vaccine in newly diagnosed glioma. Turning to the study itself: The initiation of vaccination occurred 4-6 weeks after radiotherapy alone, or with temozolomide cycles. Of treated patients, around 60% were men and roughly 38% women, averaging roughly 40 years. General study results and limits: Detectable vaccine-induced immune responses arose in over 90% of patients.

The method was immunoSEQ multiplex PCR; TCRdb's version includes in-frame clones alone and lacks a portion of them. The profile shows around 85,000 clones, almost 85% of them singletons. For this clone: The antigen remains unidentified.

Time point in this sample: week 23, last vaccination. In the vaccine, a single dose held 300 ug of the mutant IDH1 20-mer peptide, along with topical imiquimod. The CDR3 is 18 amino acids. V trimming: 3 bases; J trimming: 7 bases; junction bases outside the gene matches: 13. CDR1 is SGDLS, CDR2 YYNGEE, per germline. Material: PBMCs, obtained from a glioma patient whose treatment included an IDH1 peptide vaccine. The origin of this receptor is a man under 40 with glioma. Some clones in this sample may be carry-over from other donors' samples. J is TRBJ2-3 and V is TRBV9, with TRBD2 matching over 14 bases. The CDR3 region is CASSGGTSGGPTANTQYF. CDR3 coding DNA: TGTGCCAGCAGCGGAGGGACTAGCGGGGGCCCTACCGCAAATACGCAGTATTTT.